The entry that follows covers one T cell receptor beta chain sequence. Assay used: immunoSEQ multiplex PCR; TCRdb lists only in-frame clones, some missing. The top ten clones hold around 2.3% of a sample with 200,000 or so clones, 75% to 90% of them seen once. This sample stems from a study of blood T cell repertoires in COVID-19. Study information: Spain, Italy and the United States supplied samples that represented acute and convalescent COVID-19. The analysed material was cDNA or gDNA that came from T cells, B-cell-depleted T cells, or PBMCs.

The germline V gene encodes CDR1 SGHNT and CDR2 YYREEE (reference sequence). CDR3 length equals 14 residues. V shed 4 bases and J shed 1 base, with 11 bases lying between them. The rearrangement joins TRBV5-4 to TRBJ1-2; the D gene is possibly TRBD1 (5 bases). Sequences were obtained from peripheral blood. This clonotype originated in a man in his sixties or seventies with active or convalescent COVID-19. CDR3 sequence reads: CASSKPGGNYGYTF. The CDR3, as DNA: TGTGCCAGCAGCAAACCCGGGGGTAACTATGGCTACACCTTC.